This T cell receptor (beta chain) appears in the sequencing data of a study of CD8+ T cells in alopecia areata. Turning to the study itself: It was oral tofacitinib, at 5 to 10 mg twice daily, that treated patients received. Tofacitinib ran 6 to 18 months, followed by 6 months off drug.

As regards this clone: Its antigen is not known.

After isolation, RNA underwent reverse transcription to generate cDNA as the sequencing template. The protocol was immunoSEQ multiplex PCR, while the TCRdb copy is restricted to in-frame clones and leaves out a portion. The table includes over 95,000 clones, 35% to 45% detected once. This CDR3 contains 13 residues. Germline V gene data show CDR1 as SNHLY and CDR2 as FYNNEI. The V end was cut by 7 bases, the J end by 15 bases, with 22 bases between. Collection of lesional scalp punch biopsies and peripheral blood was performed in alopecia areata patients. General observations from the study: Alopecia totalis/universalis scalp especially showed more expanded CD8+ clones than normal scalp.

This clonotype originated in a human donor with alopecia areata. The V and J genes are TRBV2 and TRBJ2-1; D could derive from TRBD1 or TRBD2 (6 bases each). Material for sequencing was CD4+ T cells sorted from blood. CDR3 in amino acids: CASKFEGGLPPFF. CDR3 in DNA: TGTGCCAGCAAATTCGAAGGGGGACTTCCCCCGTTCTTC. Supplemented by reference TRBV2 and TRBJ2-1, the full variable domain reads EPEVTQTPSHQVTQMGQEVILRCVPISNHLYFYWYRQILGQKVEFLVSFYNNEISEKSEIFDDQFSVERPDGSNFTLKIRSTKLEDSAMYFCASKFEGGLPPFFGPGTRLTVL.